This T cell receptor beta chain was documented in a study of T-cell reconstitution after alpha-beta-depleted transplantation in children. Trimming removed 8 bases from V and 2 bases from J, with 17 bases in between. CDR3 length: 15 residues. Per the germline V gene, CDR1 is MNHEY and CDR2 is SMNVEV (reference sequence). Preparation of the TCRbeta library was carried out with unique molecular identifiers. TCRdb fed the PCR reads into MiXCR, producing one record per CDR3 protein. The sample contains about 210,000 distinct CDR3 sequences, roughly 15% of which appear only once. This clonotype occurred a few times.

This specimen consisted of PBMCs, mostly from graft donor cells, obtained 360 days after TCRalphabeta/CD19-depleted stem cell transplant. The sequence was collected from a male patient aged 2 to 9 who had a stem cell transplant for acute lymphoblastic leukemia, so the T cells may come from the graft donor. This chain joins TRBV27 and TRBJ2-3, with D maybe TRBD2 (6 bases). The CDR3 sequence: CASSPLAGPTDTQYF. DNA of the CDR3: TGTGCCAGCTCCCCCCTGGCGGGGCCCACAGATACGCAGTATTTT.